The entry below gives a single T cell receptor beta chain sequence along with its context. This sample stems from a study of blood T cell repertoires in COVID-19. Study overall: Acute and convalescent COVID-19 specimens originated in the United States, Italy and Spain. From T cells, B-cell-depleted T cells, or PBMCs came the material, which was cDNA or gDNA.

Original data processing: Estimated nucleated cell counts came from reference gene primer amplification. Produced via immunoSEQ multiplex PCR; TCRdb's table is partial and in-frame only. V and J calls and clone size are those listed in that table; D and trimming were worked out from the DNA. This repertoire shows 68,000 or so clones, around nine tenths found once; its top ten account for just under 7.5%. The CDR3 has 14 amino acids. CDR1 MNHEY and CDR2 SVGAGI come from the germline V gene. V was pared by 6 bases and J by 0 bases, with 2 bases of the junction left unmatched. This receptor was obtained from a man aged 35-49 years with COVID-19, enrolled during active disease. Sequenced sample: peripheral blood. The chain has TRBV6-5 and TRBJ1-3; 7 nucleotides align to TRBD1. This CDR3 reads CASRRDSSGNTIYF. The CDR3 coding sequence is TGTGCCAGCAGACGGGACAGCTCTGGAAACACCATATATTTT.